Listed here are 25 T cell receptor beta chains from one sample, sequenced in a study of cytomegalovirus exposure and HLA in healthy donors. The study ran its PCR with 60 Vbeta and 13 Jbeta primers. Measured with immunoSEQ multiplex PCR; TCRdb has only the in-frame clones, and not every one. Here the sample spans over 90,000 clones, about 62% being singletons. Sequencing was carried out using PBMCs. Source of these receptors: a human donor in good health.

This rearrangement joins TRBV18 to TRBJ2-7, with no clear D. V shed 3 bases and J shed 6 bases, with 9 bases lying between them. Looked up from germline, CDR1 is KGHSH and CDR2 is LQKENI. This CDR3 comprises 12 residues. As DNA, the CDR3 is TGTGCCAGCTCACCGAGTAACTCCGAGCAGTACTTC. Its protein is CASSPSNSEQYF.

This clone was found a few times. The chain employs TRBV19 and TRBJ1-2; tentative D call: TRBD1 (6 bases). The CDR3 covers 14 residues. Germline lookup yields CDR1 LNHDA and CDR2 SQIVND (reference sequence). V dropped 7 bases and J dropped 4 bases, with 16 bases sitting between them. CDR3 region: CASIKAGAGYGYTF. The DNA of the CDR3 is TGTGCCAGTATAAAGGCAGGGGCAGGCTATGGCTACACCTTC.

The chain employs TRBV29-1 and TRBJ2-7, with 8 bases aligning to TRBD1. CDR3 length: 13 amino acids. Germline trimming cut 5 bases from V and 5 bases from J; bases unmatched to any gene: 8. In germline, CDR1 is SQVTM, CDR2 ANQGSEA. The CDR3 nucleotides read TGCAGCGTTCTGGCAGGGGGCTTCGACGAGCAGTACTTC. It translates to CSVLAGGFDEQYF.

CDR3 sequence reads: CASSNRSSGANVLTF. The CDR3 DNA reads as TGTGCCAGCAGTAACAGGTCCTCTGGGGCCAACGTCCTGACTTTC. The genes are TRBV6-4 and TRBJ2-6; tentative D call: TRBD1 (5 bases). The V and J ends lost 5 bases and 0 bases respectively, with 8 bases between them. CDR3 length equals 15 residues. CDR1 is MRHNA and CDR2 is SNTAGT in the germline V gene.

This clone was detected only once. This chain joins TRBV5-1 and TRBJ2-3; 13 bases are a match to TRBD2. Trimming took 1 base from V and 2 from J; bases not matched to a gene: 13. The CDR3 contains 20 residues. The germline CDR1 and CDR2 sequences are SGHRS and YFSETQ. CDR3 sequence: CASSLPTWTSGSKNTDTQYF. CDR3 bases: TGCGCCAGCAGCTTGCCCACTTGGACTAGCGGGAGTAAGAACACAGATACGCAGTATTTT.

This clone came up once. The chain carries TRBV5-4 and TRBJ2-1, with 8 nucleotides matching TRBD2. Germline V gene lookup returns CDR1 SGHNT and CDR2 YYREEE (reference sequence). CDR3 size: 13 residues. V trimming: 2 bases; J trimming: 15 bases; junction bases outside the gene matches: 10. The CDR3 is CASSFLETSASFF. CDR3 DNA sequence: TGTGCCAGCAGCTTTCTGGAGACTAGCGCCTCGTTCTTC.

In DNA, the CDR3 is TGTGCCAGCAGTTTGGGGACAGGGGGCAATCAGCCCCAGCATTTT. It specifies CASSLGTGGNQPQHF. V gene TRBV6-5 combines with J gene TRBJ1-5; 10 bases fit TRBD1. CDR1 and CDR2 from the germline V gene are MNHEY and SVGAGI. V shed 4 bases, J shed 2 bases, and the junction held 2 bases outside the gene matches. The CDR3 covers 15 residues.

This clone was found a few times. V usage is TRBV5-1 and J usage is TRBJ2-7; TRBD1 aligns across 7 bases. Germline CDR1 SGHRS, CDR2 YFSETQ. CDR3 length: 18 amino acids. V shed 2 bases, J shed 0 bases, and the junction held 14 bases outside the gene matches. The CDR3 DNA is TGCGCCAGCAGCTTTCGGGACAGCGACTTCAGTAGCTCCTACGAGCAGTACTTC. It translates to CASSFRDSDFSSSYEQYF.

The V and J genes are TRBV29-1 and TRBJ2-1, with 10 bases fitting TRBD1. Germline CDR1 reads SQVTM; CDR2 reads ANQGSEA. The CDR3 loop spans 14 amino acids. Trimming at V came to 4 bases and at J to 4 bases, leaving 4 bases not matched to a gene. DNA of the CDR3: TGCAGCGTTGTAGGACAGGGGGTATACAATGAGCAGTTCTTC. This codes for CSVVGQGVYNEQFF.

The J gene is TRBJ2-1, the V gene TRBV9, with 8 bases identical to TRBD2. CDR3 length equals 14 residues. Germline CDR1 and CDR2: SGDLS and YYNGEE. The V gene end was trimmed by 3 bases and the J gene end by 7 bases; junction bases not matched to a gene: 6. DNA of the CDR3: TGTGCCAGCAGCGCGGGAGGGGGAAGGAATGAGCAGTTCTTC. This encodes CASSAGGGRNEQFF.

The rearrangement joins TRBV28 to TRBJ1-2; 7 bases map to TRBD1. Germline CDR1 and CDR2: MDHEN and SYDVKM. CDR3 length: 14 residues. J lost 0 bases, V lost 4 bases, and 2 bases had no gene match. CDR3 protein: CASSSGTANYGYTF. The CDR3 DNA sequence: TGTGCCAGCAGTTCCGGGACAGCTAACTATGGCTACACCTTC.

The chain has TRBV27 and TRBJ2-3; 7 nucleotides line up with TRBD1. Germline V CDR1 and CDR2: MNHEY, SMNVEV (reference sequence). The CDR3 length is 14 residues. J was trimmed by 6 bases and V by 3 bases; bases with no gene match: 6. The CDR3 sequence is CASSFGTVIDTQYF. In DNA form, the CDR3 reads TGTGCCAGCAGTTTTGGGACAGTTATTGATACGCAGTATTTT.

In its sample, this clone was seen a few times. The rearrangement joins TRBV27 to TRBJ2-7; no clear D gene. Germline assignment: CDR1 MNHEY and CDR2 SMNVEV (reference sequence). Trimming took 3 bases from V and 3 from J, leaving 9 bases between them. CDR3 length equals 13 residues. The CDR3 protein is CASSLGTFYEQYF. Here the CDR3 DNA reads TGTGCCAGCAGTTTGGGCACTTTCTACGAGCAGTACTTC.

The chain has TRBV4-2 and TRBJ1-5; 7 nucleotides align to TRBD1. This CDR3 comprises 16 residues. The germline gives CDR1 LGHNA, CDR2 YNFKEQ. V trimming: 2 bases; J trimming: 4 bases; junction bases outside the gene matches: 8. The CDR3 sequence: CASSQSGTEKNQPQHF. Here the CDR3 DNA reads TGTGCCAGCAGCCAAAGTGGGACAGAAAAGAATCAGCCCCAGCATTTT.

CDR3 residues: CATSGGRANTDTQYF. The CDR3 coding sequence is TGTGCCACCAGCGGCGGGAGGGCGAACACAGATACGCAGTATTTT. This sequence joins TRBV15 and TRBJ2-3; 9 nucleotides agree with TRBD2. The CDR3 is 15 amino acids. V lost 5 bases, J lost 2 bases, and 5 bases stayed unmatched. Per the germline V gene, CDR1 is LNHNV and CDR2 is YYDKDF (reference sequence).

The V and J genes are TRBV5-1 and TRBJ2-6, with TRBD1 as a possible D gene (5 bases). From germline, CDR1 is SGHRS and CDR2 YFSETQ. Deletions cut 4 bases from V and 2 bases from J, with 10 bases between. This CDR3 region has 15 residues. As DNA, the CDR3 is TGCGCCAGCAGCCCAGACAGTACTGGGGCCAACGTCCTGACTTTC. Translated: CASSPDSTGANVLTF.

V is TRBV5-1 and J is TRBJ2-3; D perhaps matches TRBD1 (6 bases). The V gene's germline CDR1 is SGHRS and CDR2 YFSETQ. The CDR3 runs to 15 residues. Trimming left V 3 bases short and J 3 bases short, with 14 bases between. As DNA, the CDR3 is TGCGCCAGCAGCTCACCCCAGGGGCGAACAGATACGCAGTATTTT. It encodes CASSSPQGRTDTQYF.

The chain recombines TRBV19 with TRBJ1-6, with 9 bases matching TRBD1. Germline V gives CDR1 LNHDA, CDR2 SQIVND (reference sequence). V shed 6 bases, J shed 0 bases, and the junction held 15 bases outside the gene matches. This CDR3 is built from 20 residues. The CDR3 region is CASSGTGGSYPSSYNSPLHF. Here the CDR3 DNA reads TGTGCCAGTAGCGGTACAGGGGGCTCCTACCCAAGCTCCTATAATTCACCCCTCCACTTT. Variable domain in full (rest from reference TRBV19 and TRBJ1-6): DGGITQSPKYLFRKEGQNVTLSCEQNLNHDAMYWYRQDPGQGLRLIYYSQIVNDFQKGDIAEGYSVSREKKESFPLTVTSAQKNPTAFYLCASSGTGGSYPSSYNSPLHFGNGTRLTVT.

About this clone: At one end, the junction sequence differs from germline, possibly due to a read error. Distinct nucleotide sequences in the sample also encode this CDR3. The J gene is TRBJ1-5, the V gene TRBV28; 11 positions agree with TRBD1. The V gene's germline CDR1 is MDHEN and CDR2 SYDVKM. There are 15 residues in the CDR3. Written as DNA, the CDR3 is TGTGCCAGCAGTTTTTGGACAGGGGGCAATCAGCCCCAACATTTT. The encoded protein is CASSFWTGGNQPQHF.

V and J are TRBV2 and TRBJ2-5, with a weak D call TRBD2 (6 bases). Germline-derived CDR1 and CDR2 are SNHLY and FYNNEI. V was clipped by 8 bases and J by 0 bases, with 19 bases between them. The CDR3 runs to 16 residues. The CDR3 sequence: CASGGTPWEYQETQYF. In DNA form, the CDR3 reads TGTGCCAGCGGAGGGACTCCATGGGAGTACCAAGAGACCCAGTACTTC.

This clone was seen just once. The chain carries TRBV19 and TRBJ2-1; possibly TRBD2 for D (6 bases). This CDR3 contains 13 residues. V lost 8 bases, J lost 2 bases, and 10 bases lay in between. The V gene's germline CDR1 is LNHDA and CDR2 SQIVND (reference sequence). The CDR3, as DNA: TGTGCCAGTCGGGGACTGACCTACAATGAGCAGTTCTTC. It yields the protein CASRGLTYNEQFF.

The chain uses TRBV27 and TRBJ1-1, with D possibly being TRBD1 (6 bases). V lost 6 bases, J lost 10 bases, and 18 bases lay in between. CDR3 length: 13 residues. Germline V lookup: CDR1 MNHEY, CDR2 SMNVEV (reference sequence). CDR3 sequence reads: CASSLGHRAGAFF. CDR3 DNA sequence: TGTGCCAGCAGCCTGGGGCACAGGGCGGGAGCTTTCTTT.

The sample holds one count of this clone. This chain connects TRBV9 to TRBJ2-1; TRBD2 matches 7 bases. The CDR3 runs 16 residues. V lost 0 bases and J lost 4; bases outside the gene matches: 7. Germline lookup yields CDR1 SGDLS and CDR2 YYNGEE. CDR3 amino acids: CASSVETGLQYNEQFF. In DNA form, the CDR3 reads TGTGCCAGCAGCGTAGAAACGGGACTACAATACAATGAGCAGTTCTTC. Using reference TRBV9 and TRBJ2-1 for the parts outside the CDR3, the full variable domain is DSGVTQTPKHLITATGQRVTLRCSPRSGDLSVYWYQQSLDQGLQFLIQYYNGEERAKGNILERFSAQQFPDLHSELNLSSLELGDSALYFCASSVETGLQYNEQFFGPGTRLTVL.

The CDR3 DNA reads TGTGCCAGCAGCCCAGTAGGTCGCGGGAGGGGATCCAACTACGAGCAGTACTTC. This translates into CASSPVGRGRGSNYEQYF. V gene TRBV11-2 combines with J gene TRBJ2-7; 9 bases line up with TRBD2. The CDR3 extends over 18 amino acids. The V gene end was trimmed by 5 bases and the J gene end by 3 bases; junction bases not matched to a gene: 17. Germline V CDR1 and CDR2: SGHAT, FQNNGV.

This clone has just one count. This rearrangement joins TRBV4-2 to TRBJ2-2; maybe TRBD1 (6 bases). Trimming shortened V by 3 bases and J by 3 bases, and 14 bases separated the two germline ends. The CDR3 consists of 16 residues. Germline CDR1 LGHNA, CDR2 YNFKEQ. This CDR3 is CASSQKTGSYTGELFF. The CDR3 DNA follows: TGTGCCAGCAGCCAGAAGACAGGTTCCTACACCGGGGAGCTGTTTTTT.